This T cell receptor (beta chain) stems from a study of CD8+CD57+ T cells in acquired aplastic anemia. Trimming took 3 bases from V and 6 from J, leaving 10 bases between them. From germline, CDR1 is LNHNV and CDR2 YYDKDF (reference sequence). The CDR3 sequence is 13 residues long. According to the study, genomic DNA was the template for TCR beta VDJ and CDR3 profiling. One entry per CDR3 protein, called by TCRdb with MiXCR from the reads. The sample carries about 40,000 distinct CDR3 sequences, 65% to 70% recorded once. The chain has TRBV15 and TRBJ2-3, with D hard to call. The sequencing sample was made of sorted CD4+, CD8+, or CD8+CD57+ T cells (not recorded which) from PBMCs. The clonotype comes from a human donor in good health, serving as a control. The CDR3 here is CATSSLAADTQYF. CDR3 nucleotide sequence: TGTGCCACCAGCAGCTTGGCCGCGGATACGCAGTATTTT.